The 2 T cell receptor beta chains given below trace back to one sample, sequenced in a study of T cell responses to AZD1222 COVID-19 vaccine. Here immunoSEQ multiplex PCR was the method, and the copy in TCRdb shows in-frame clones only, minus some. There are roughly 120,000 clones in the sample; over 75% occur only once, and approximately 5% lies in the top ten. Specimen: peripheral blood, collected on day 0 of AZD1222 vaccination. These receptors originate from an adult in good health.

This clone was counted a few times. The chain employs TRBV19 and TRBJ1-2, with D perhaps matching TRBD1 (6 bases). There are 15 residues in the CDR3. The V gene lost 7 bases and the J gene lost 4 bases, with 19 bases spanning the gap. The germline V gene encodes CDR1 LNHDA and CDR2 SQIVND (reference sequence). The DNA for the CDR3 is TGTGCCAGTAAAGCACAGGGTTCCGGTTTCTATGGCTACACCTTC. It codes for CASKAQGSGFYGYTF.

V and J are TRBV12-3 or TRBV12-4 and TRBJ1-6; tentative D call: TRBD1 (6 bases). The CDR3 contains 13 residues. V was cut by 7 bases and J by 14 bases, with 18 bases left in between. The CDR3 here is CASTPGGLGTLHF. The CDR3 bases are TGTGCCAGCACTCCTGGGGGCCTAGGGACCCTCCACTTT.